The 24 T cell receptor beta chains in this list originate from one sample, sequenced in a study of cytomegalovirus exposure and HLA in healthy donors. The PCR made use of 60 Vbeta and 13 Jbeta primers. Method: immunoSEQ multiplex PCR; TCRdb's copy keeps in-frame clones and lacks some. The sample lists 220,000 or so clones; approximately 78% were seen once. Sample: PBMCs. These TCRs come from a male donor in good health and CMV-seronegative.

This clone occurred once. This chain links TRBV28 with TRBJ2-7, with a possible D match to TRBD2 (6 bases). V was pared by 5 bases and J by 4 bases, with 12 bases between. CDR3 size: 13 residues. Germline CDR1 MDHEN, CDR2 SYDVKM. In DNA form, the CDR3 reads TGTGCCAGCAGTCGGGCGGGGATTTACGAGCAGTACTTC. Residues: CASSRAGIYEQYF.

CDR3 nucleotides: TGTGCCAGCAGGCAGGCAACAGGGTCTACCACCGGGGAGCTGTTTTTT. Its translation is CASRQATGSTTGELFF. This sequence joins TRBV6-6 and TRBJ2-2; D may be TRBD1 (6 bases). The CDR3 loop spans 16 amino acids. The V end was cut by 6 bases, the J end by 4 bases, with 18 bases between. CDR1 MNHNY and CDR2 SVGAGI come from the germline V gene (reference sequence).

This clone was recorded a few times. The gene calls are TRBV15 and TRBJ2-3; 9 nucleotides line up with TRBD1. Trimming at V came to 0 bases and at J to 4 bases, leaving 2 bases not matched to a gene. The CDR3 sequence is 15 residues long. Per the germline V gene, CDR1 is LNHNV and CDR2 is YYDKDF (reference sequence). The CDR3 DNA reads TGTGCCACCAGCAGAGATGGGACAGGGCCAGATACGCAGTATTTT. It is translated as CATSRDGTGPDTQYF.

The CDR3 sequence is CASSISVLVVTGELFF. The CDR3 DNA reads as TGTGCCAGTAGTATATCGGTACTAGTTGTTACCGGGGAGCTGTTTTTT. The genes are TRBV19 and TRBJ2-2; a weak D match, TRBD2 (5 bases). Looked up from germline, CDR1 is LNHDA and CDR2 is SQIVND (reference sequence). The CDR3 sequence is 16 residues long. The V and J ends lost 2 bases and 5 bases respectively, with 15 bases between them.

This clone was observed once. The V call is TRBV15, the J call TRBJ1-3, with D possibly matching TRBD1 (5 bases). The CDR3 loop spans 16 amino acids. Germline CDR1 is LNHNV and CDR2 is YYDKDF (reference sequence). Trimming removed 0 bases from V and 0 bases from J, with 9 bases in between. CDR3: CATSRDSGYSGNTIYF. The CDR3 nucleotides read TGTGCCACCAGCAGAGATTCAGGGTACTCTGGAAACACCATATATTTT.

The V gene is TRBV6-1, the J gene TRBJ2-5, with TRBD1 matching 8 bases. CDR3 length equals 14 residues. The germline gives CDR1 MNHNS, CDR2 SASEGT. V dropped 6 bases and J dropped 4; count of bases not matched to a gene: 7. In nucleotides, the CDR3 is TGTGCCAGCAGGTCCGGGACAGGATTAGAGACCCAGTACTTC. Translation gives CASRSGTGLETQYF.

The V and J genes are TRBV6-4 and TRBJ2-5; 8 bases align to TRBD2. The J call may be incorrect, as the DNA end agrees better with TRBJ2-7. Germline CDR1 MRHNA, CDR2 SNTAGT. This CDR3 has 13 residues. Here the CDR3 reads CASSREGGYEQYF. The CDR3, as DNA: TGTGCCAGCAGCCGGGAGGGTGGGTACGAGCAGTACTTC.

The genes are TRBV7-6 and TRBJ2-2, with 15 bases that match TRBD2. Germline V gene data show CDR1 as SGHVS and CDR2 as FNYEAQ. With 5 bases clipped from V and 6 bases from J, the junction kept 1 base outside the gene matches. The CDR3 contains 15 residues. CDR3 loop: CASSRTSGRAGELFF. The CDR3 DNA reads TGTGCCAGCAGCCGGACTAGCGGGAGGGCCGGGGAGCTGTTTTTT.

CDR3 region: CASSVGLAGGEQYF. CDR3 DNA: TGTGCCAGCAGCGTAGGACTAGCGGGAGGCGAGCAGTACTTC. J is TRBJ2-5 and V is TRBV9; 13 bases are shared with TRBD2. The J call may not be correct, given that the DNA end is closer to TRBJ2-7. Germline assignment: CDR1 SGDLS and CDR2 YYNGEE. The CDR3 length is 14 residues.

The chain uses TRBV7-8 and TRBJ1-1, with D uncertain. The germline V gene has CDR1 SGHVS and CDR2 FQNEAQ. V gave up 0 bases and J gave up 8 bases, with 7 bases separating them. This CDR3 has 12 amino acids. The CDR3 nucleotides are TGTGCCAGCAGCTTAGCAGTGACAGAAGCTTTCTTT. Encoded protein: CASSLAVTEAFF.

Here the CDR3 DNA reads TGTGCCAGCAGTTGGGGGTACGGGGGGCGGCGAGCTAACTATGGCTACACCTTC. This sequence encodes CASSWGYGGRRANYGYTF. The chain uses TRBV28 and TRBJ1-2; tentatively, D is TRBD1 (6 bases). The V end lost 4 bases, the J end lost 0 bases, and 21 bases lay between the germline ends. Germline V gene sequence: CDR1 MDHEN, CDR2 SYDVKM. This CDR3 is 18 amino acids long.

This clone was picked up a small number of times. In the same sample, other DNA sequences code for this CDR3. The chain combines TRBV4-1 with TRBJ2-1, with 10 bases lining up with TRBD2. CDR1 is MGHRA, CDR2 YSYEKL, per germline. The CDR3 has 17 residues. With 0 bases clipped from V and 5 bases from J, the junction kept 7 bases outside the gene matches. DNA for the CDR3: TGCGCCAGCAGCCAAGAGGTGGGACTAGCGCAGAACAATGAGCAGTTCTTC. Translated: CASSQEVGLAQNNEQFF.

This clone was counted once. CDR3 nucleotide sequence: TGTGCCTGGACCTCAGGGCGCCTAACACCCAGGGGGTATGAAAAACTGTTTTTT. Protein product: CAWTSGRLTPRGYEKLFF. This chain uses TRBV30 with TRBJ1-4, with 7 bases that match TRBD1. The CDR3 has 18 amino acids. The V gene's germline CDR1 is GTSNPN and CDR2 SVGIG (reference sequence). Trimming at V came to 4 bases and at J to 6 bases, leaving 20 bases not matched to a gene.

J is TRBJ1-1 and V is TRBV7-9, with 7 bases that match TRBD1. The CDR3 is made up of 15 amino acids. Germline assignment: CDR1 SEHNR and CDR2 FQNEAQ (reference sequence). V gave up 5 bases and J gave up 3 bases; unmatched junction bases: 9. DNA for the CDR3: TGTGCCAGCAGCCCCGAACAGGGGACGTACACTGAAGCTTTCTTT. As protein: CASSPEQGTYTEAFF. Using reference TRBV7-9 and TRBJ1-1 for the parts outside the CDR3, the full variable domain is DTGVSQNPRHKITKRGQNVTFRCDPISEHNRLYWYRQTLGQGPEFLTYFQNEAQLEKSRLLSDRFSAERPKGSFSTLEIQRTEQGDSAMYLCASSPEQGTYTEAFFGQGTRLTVV.

This chain uses TRBV11-1 with TRBJ2-7; TRBD1 matches 10 bases. The CDR3 length is 14 residues. V was pared by 5 bases and J by 0 bases, with 1 base of the junction left unmatched. Germline V gene sequence: CDR1 SGHAT, CDR2 FQDESV (reference sequence). The CDR3 loop reads CASSRQGASYEQYF. DNA of the CDR3: TGTGCCAGCAGCCGACAGGGGGCCTCCTACGAGCAGTACTTC. Using reference TRBV11-1 and TRBJ2-7 for the parts outside the CDR3, the full variable domain is EAEVAQSPRYKITEKSQAVAFWCDPISGHATLYWYRQILGQGPELLVQFQDESVVDDSQLPKDRFSAERLKGVDSTLKIQPAELGDSAMYLCASSRQGASYEQYFGPGTRLTVT.

The V gene is TRBV5-1, the J gene TRBJ2-5; D is ambiguous. Trimming left V 3 bases short and J 3 bases short, with 6 bases between. CDR1 SGHRS and CDR2 YFSETQ come from the germline V gene. CDR3 length equals 12 residues. The CDR3: CASSSPKETQYF. CDR3 DNA sequence: TGCGCCAGCAGCTCCCCCAAAGAGACCCAGTACTTC.

The CDR3 protein is CASSDPGGLRDTEAFF. As DNA, the CDR3 is TGTGCCAGCAGTGATCCGGGAGGACTTCGGGACACTGAAGCTTTCTTT. The V call is TRBV7-3, the J call TRBJ1-1; D remains unclear. Germline lookup yields CDR1 SGHTA and CDR2 FQGTGA. The CDR3 runs to 16 residues. The V and J ends lost 6 bases and 3 bases respectively, with 20 bases between them.

The chain recombines TRBV6-1 with TRBJ2-1, with 9 bases that match TRBD1. This CDR3 is built from 13 residues. Unmatched junction bases numbered 4, after V lost 7 bases and J lost 6 bases. Germline V gene lookup returns CDR1 MNHNS and CDR2 SASEGT. DNA for the CDR3: TGTGCCAGCACCGTGGACAGGGGCAATGAGCAGTTCTTC. Its protein product is CASTVDRGNEQFF.

The chain combines TRBV23-1 with TRBJ1-1, with D uncertain. TRBV23-1 falls under the ORF class, with uncertain function. The CDR3 extends over 12 amino acids. The V end was cut by 7 bases, the J end by 2 bases, with 8 bases between. The CDR3 DNA is TGCGCCAGCAATATAAATAACACTGAAGCTTTCTTT. It codes for CASNINNTEAFF.

The V gene is TRBV2, the J gene TRBJ1-1, with TRBD1 identical over 8 bases. The CDR3 is 17 residues long. J gave up 1 base and V 2 bases, and 9 bases lay outside the gene matches. CDR1 SNHLY and CDR2 FYNNEI come from the germline V gene. This CDR3 reads CASSEHPETGENTEAFF. The CDR3, as DNA: TGTGCCAGCAGTGAACACCCTGAGACAGGGGAGAACACTGAAGCTTTCTTT.

V and J are TRBV11-3 and TRBJ2-2, with D possibly being TRBD2 (5 bases). The CDR3 is 14 residues long. V dropped 5 bases and J dropped 6 bases, with 13 bases sitting between them. Germline lookup yields CDR1 SGHNT and CDR2 YENEEA. The DNA of the CDR3 is TGTGCCAGCAGCCCGGGGAGAGGGCCCGGGGAGCTGTTTTTT. Translated: CASSPGRGPGELFF.

This clone was counted between two and nine times. This chain links TRBV6-1 with TRBJ2-7; a weak D match, TRBD1 (7 bases). The CDR3 sequence is 16 residues long. Trimming took off 3 bases at V and 2 bases at J, with 17 bases between the two ends. Germline CDR1 reads MNHNS; CDR2 reads SASEGT. The chain's CDR3 is CASSDPGDRQTYEQYF. The CDR3 DNA reads as TGTGCCAGCAGTGACCCGGGGGACAGACAAACCTACGAGCAGTACTTC.

The rearrangement links TRBV10-2 to TRBJ2-7, with 8 bases that match TRBD2. The CDR3 runs 15 residues. J was trimmed by 3 bases and V by 6 bases; bases with no gene match: 10. The germline CDR1 and CDR2 sequences are WSHSY and SAAADI. The chain's CDR3 is CASSLGRGRFYEQYF. For the CDR3, the DNA is TGCGCCAGCAGCCTCGGCCGCGGGAGGTTCTACGAGCAGTACTTC.

The CDR3, as DNA: TGTGCCAGTAGGGACCCCGCAGGGGGCGGCTCAACTAATGAAAAACTGTTTTTT. It yields the protein CASRDPAGGGSTNEKLFF. V and J are TRBV19 and TRBJ1-4; 8 nucleotides match TRBD1. Germline CDR1 and CDR2: LNHDA and SQIVND (reference sequence). V was clipped by 6 bases and J by 0 bases; unmatched bases: 12. The CDR3 totals 18 residues.